This T cell receptor beta chain is drawn from a study of cytomegalovirus exposure and HLA in healthy donors (dated by TCRdb to about 2017). With respect to the entire study: The roughly 650 repertoires of the first cohort and the 120 validation repertoires were produced on the same platform, according to a later analysis. The aim of the study was to test whether cataloging public T cell receptors could identify signatures of past pathogen exposure. In addition to the first cohort of around 670 subjects, a separate validation cohort of approximately 120 different subjects was used. To predict cytomegalovirus infection status, the study combined high-throughput TCR immunosequencing, statistical association of individual TCRs with disease status, and machine learning. The paper's findings and limits, for the study overall: A few of the identified cytomegalovirus-associated TCR beta chains were confirmed in vitro to be specific for cytomegalovirus antigens. The classifier was reported to diagnose cytomegalovirus status with high specificity and sensitivity in both the original cohort and the validation cohort. While some public TCRs were present in many individuals, most TCR sequences turned up only very rarely across donors. It was suggested by the authors that the approach could potentially be generalized to other disease states and immunological phenotypes. The study listed 150 to 200 TCR beta chains as associated with cytomegalovirus. A later analysis lacked HLA typing for the validation cohort, so it scored co-occurrence in that cohort across all 120 or so repertoires. In a later analysis, TCRs clustered in the first cohort were found to also tend to co-occur in the 120 validation repertoires, with 90% to 95% of cluster scores above 0.

The protocol used for the library was the immunoSEQ multiplex PCR assay. From the authors' description of their analysis: To diagnose cytomegalovirus status from the catalog of TCR beta chain sequences, a statistical classification framework was built. The source is immuneACCESS, and TCRdb retained only in-frame sequences with V and J called. Part of the clones is not carried over; for the studies checked, unresolved V genes explain less than half of this, and the remainder is unexplained. Clone size and the V and J calls come from that table; the DNA yielded D and trimming. For this sample there are under 250,000 clones; about nine tenths appear just once. Roughly 2% of the sample goes to the ten largest clones. As regards this clone: It has no known antigen specificity. No much larger clone exists at a distance of one base, and base qualities are not known.

Donors formed part of the validation cohort, which comprised approximately 130 subjects and was distinct from the first cohort of under 850 subjects. The germline V gene (reference sequence) provides CDR1 SEHNR and CDR2 FQNEAQ. V gives up 5 bases and J gives up 1 base, and the segment between their germline ends measures 11 bases. From its cysteine to its phenylalanine, the CDR3 spans 14 amino acids. The only DNA kept is the CDR3, 42 bases in frame from the first base. This sequence uses TRBV7-9 and TRBJ1-1; TRBD1 is a weak D gene call, 5 bases matching. The material sequenced was PBMCs. The TCR originated in a woman between 18 and 29 years old in good health and CMV-seropositive. The sequenced DNA is TGTGCCAGCAGCCTCGACAGCGCGAACACTGAAGCTTTCTTT. This codes for CASSLDSANTEAFF.